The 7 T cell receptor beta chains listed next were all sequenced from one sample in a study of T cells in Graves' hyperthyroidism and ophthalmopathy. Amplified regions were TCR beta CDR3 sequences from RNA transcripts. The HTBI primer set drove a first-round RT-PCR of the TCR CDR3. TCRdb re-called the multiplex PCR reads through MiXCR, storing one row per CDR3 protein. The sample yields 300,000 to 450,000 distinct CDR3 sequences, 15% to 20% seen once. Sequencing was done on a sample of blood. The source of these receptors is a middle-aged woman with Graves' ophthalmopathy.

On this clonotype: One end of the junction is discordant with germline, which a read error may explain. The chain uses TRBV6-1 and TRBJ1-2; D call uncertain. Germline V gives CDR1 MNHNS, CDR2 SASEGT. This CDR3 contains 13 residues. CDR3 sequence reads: CASSFPFDDGYSF. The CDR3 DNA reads TGTGCCAGCTCATTCCCGTTTGACGATGGCTACAGCTTC.

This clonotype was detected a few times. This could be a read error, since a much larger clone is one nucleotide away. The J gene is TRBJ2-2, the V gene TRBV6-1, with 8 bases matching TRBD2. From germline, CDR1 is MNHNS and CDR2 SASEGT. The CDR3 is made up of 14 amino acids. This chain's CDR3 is CASRSGGDTGELLF. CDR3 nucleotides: TGTGCCAGCAGATCGGGAGGGGACACCGGGGAGCTGCTTTTT.

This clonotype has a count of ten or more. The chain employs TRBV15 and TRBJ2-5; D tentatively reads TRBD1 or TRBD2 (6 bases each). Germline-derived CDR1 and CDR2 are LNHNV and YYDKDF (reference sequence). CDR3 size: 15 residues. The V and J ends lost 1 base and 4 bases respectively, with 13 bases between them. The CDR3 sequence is CATSRVQGGRETQYF. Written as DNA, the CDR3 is TGTGCCACCAGCAGAGTTCAAGGGGGGCGAGAGACCCAGTACTTC.

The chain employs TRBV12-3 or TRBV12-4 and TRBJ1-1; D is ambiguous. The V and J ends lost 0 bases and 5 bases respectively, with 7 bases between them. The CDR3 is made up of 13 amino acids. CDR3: CASSLAEGTEAFF. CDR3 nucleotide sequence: TGTGCCAGCAGTTTAGCTGAAGGGACTGAAGCTTTCTTT.

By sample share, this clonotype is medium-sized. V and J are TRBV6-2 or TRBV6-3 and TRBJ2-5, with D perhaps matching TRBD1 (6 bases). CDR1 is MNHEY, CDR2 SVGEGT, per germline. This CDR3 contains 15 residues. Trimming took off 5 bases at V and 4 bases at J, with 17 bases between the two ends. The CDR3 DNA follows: TGTGCCAGCAGTCCGGGATACAGGGACGCAGAGACCCAGTACTTC. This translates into CASSPGYRDAETQYF.

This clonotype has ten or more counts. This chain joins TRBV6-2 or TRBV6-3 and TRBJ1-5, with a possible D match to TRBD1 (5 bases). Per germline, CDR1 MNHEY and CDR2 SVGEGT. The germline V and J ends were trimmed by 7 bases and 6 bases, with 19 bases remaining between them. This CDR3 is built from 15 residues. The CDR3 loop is CASKPTGWAGQPQHF. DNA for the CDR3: TGTGCCAGCAAACCTACAGGCTGGGCAGGTCAGCCCCAGCATTTT.

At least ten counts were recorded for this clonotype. CDR3: CATPGDYGYTF. CDR3 nucleotide sequence: TGTGCCACCCCTGGGGACTATGGCTACACCTTC. The chain combines TRBV12-3 or TRBV12-4 with TRBJ1-2; D unclear. The CDR3 spans 11 residues. Trimming left V 10 bases short and J 3 bases short, with 9 bases between.